A selection of T cell receptor beta chains follows, all from one sample in a study of T cells after yellow fever vaccination. TCRdb itself ran the 5' RACE reads through MiXCR, one entry per CDR3 protein. The sample lists a few hundred thousand distinct CDR3 sequences, approximately 3.9% seen once, with around 20% in the top ten. Sequencing used PBMCs, obtained on the day of the yellow fever booster vaccination. These receptors came from a young man who received the YFV17D yellow fever vaccine. CDR3s leave out the opening cysteine and the closing phenylalanine or tryptophan.

TRBJ1-1 | TRBV14 | ASSQGGRGRTEAF
TRBJ2-7 | TRBV30 | AWSVGGYEQY
TRBJ2-1 | TRBV9 | ASSVASSGVAYNEQF
TRBJ1-1 | TRBV7-9 | ASSSQGFVAF
TRBJ2-5 | TRBV12-3/TRBV12-4 | ASSLAPGRARETQY
TRBJ2-2 | TRBV15 | ATSRENTGELF
TRBJ2-1 | TRBV19 | ASRSSGHEQF
TRBJ2-5 | TRBV6-5 | ASSYSITAGAMD
TRBJ2-1 | TRBV4-1 | ASSHAKGLRQEEQF
TRBJ2-7 | TRBV5-1 | ASSESGGRSYEQY
TRBJ2-6 | TRBV5-1 | ASSPRLGLSGANVLT
TRBJ2-3 | TRBV29-1 | SVVPPPGLGPPDTQY
TRBJ2-3 | TRBV3-1 | ASSQGRVGVTDTQY
TRBJ2-1 | TRBV12-3/TRBV12-4 | ASSFAAAHEQF
TRBJ2-3 | TRBV6-2/TRBV6-3 | ASSDRTSEGTQY
TRBJ1-4 | TRBV5-1 | ASSLGPGQATLWDEKLF
TRBJ1-4 | TRBV5-1 | ASSLKAGDEKLF
TRBJ2-7 | TRBV7-9 | ASSLAALTSYEQY
TRBJ2-1 | TRBV5-6 | ASSLARVGNEQF
TRBJ2-1 | TRBV5-1 | ASSPYGVSYNEQF
TRBJ2-3 | TRBV19 | ASSAGSTY
TRBJ2-1 | TRBV18 | ASSPPSGLYNEQF